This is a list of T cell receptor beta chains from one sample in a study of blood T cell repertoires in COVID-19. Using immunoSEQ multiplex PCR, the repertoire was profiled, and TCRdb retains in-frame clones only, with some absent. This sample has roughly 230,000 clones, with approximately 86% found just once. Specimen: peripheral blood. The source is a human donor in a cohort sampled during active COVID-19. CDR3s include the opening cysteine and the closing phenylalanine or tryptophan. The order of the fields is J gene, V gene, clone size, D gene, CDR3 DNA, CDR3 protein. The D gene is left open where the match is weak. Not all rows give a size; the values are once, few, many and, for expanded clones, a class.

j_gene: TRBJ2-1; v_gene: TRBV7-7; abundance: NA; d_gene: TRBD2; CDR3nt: TGTGCTAGCAGCTTAGATTCGAGCGGGGGTCTGGATGAGCAGTTCTTC; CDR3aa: CASSLDSSGGLDEQFF
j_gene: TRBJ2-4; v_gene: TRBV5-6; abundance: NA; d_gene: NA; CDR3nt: TGTGCCAGCAGCCTTTCGCCTGGGGTAGGGGGCATTCAGTACTTC; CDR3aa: CASSLSPGVGGIQYF
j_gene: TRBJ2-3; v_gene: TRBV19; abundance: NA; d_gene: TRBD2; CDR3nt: TGTGCCAGTAGTATAGGGTCTCGGACTAGCCTTAGCACAGATACGCAGTATTTT; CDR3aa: CASSIGSRTSLSTDTQYF
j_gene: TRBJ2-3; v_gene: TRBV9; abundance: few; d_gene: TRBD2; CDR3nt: TGTGCCAGCAGCGTAGGCCTAGCGGGGGGAGAAACAGATACGCAGTATTTT; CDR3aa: CASSVGLAGGETDTQYF
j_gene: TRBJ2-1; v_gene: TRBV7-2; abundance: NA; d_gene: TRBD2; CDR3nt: TGTGCCAGCAGCCTCGTAGCGGGAGACTACAATGAGCAGTTCTTC; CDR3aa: CASSLVAGDYNEQFF
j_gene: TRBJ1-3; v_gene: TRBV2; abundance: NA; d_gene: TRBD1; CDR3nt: TGTGCCAGCAGCTCCGGACAGGGGGTCTCTGGAAACACCATATATTTT; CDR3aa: CASSSGQGVSGNTIYF
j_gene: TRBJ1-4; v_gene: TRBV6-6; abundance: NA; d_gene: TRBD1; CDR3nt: TGTGCCAGCAGTGACGGGACAGGGGATGAAAAACTGTTTTTT; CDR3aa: CASSDGTGDEKLFF
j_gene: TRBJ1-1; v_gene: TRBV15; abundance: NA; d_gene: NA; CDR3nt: TGTGCCACCAGCAGGGAACCTTGGGGGCCAGAAGCTTTCTTT; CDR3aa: CATSREPWGPEAFF
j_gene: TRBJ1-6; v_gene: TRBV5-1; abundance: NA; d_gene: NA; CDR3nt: TGCGCCAGCAGCTTGTTGCAGGATAATTCACCCCTCCACTTT; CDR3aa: CASSLLQDNSPLHF
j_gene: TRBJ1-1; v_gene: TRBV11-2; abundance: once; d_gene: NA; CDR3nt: TGTGCCAGCAGCTTAGAGTGGGCTGCCACTGAAGCTTTCTTT; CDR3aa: CASSLEWAATEAFF
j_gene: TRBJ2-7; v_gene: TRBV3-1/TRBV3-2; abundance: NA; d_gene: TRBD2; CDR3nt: TGTGCCAGCAGCCAAGACGGACTAGCTCCCCGAGAGCAGTACTTC; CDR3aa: CASSQDGLAPREQYF
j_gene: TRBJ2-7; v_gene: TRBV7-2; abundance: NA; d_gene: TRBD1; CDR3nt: TGTGCCAGCAGCTTAGTGGGGACAGGGGGCACCGAGCAGTACTTC; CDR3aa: CASSLVGTGGTEQYF
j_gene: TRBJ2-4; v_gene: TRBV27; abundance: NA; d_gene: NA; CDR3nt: TGTGCCAGCAGTTTACGCCAGACGGACAGAGCCAAAAACATTCAGTACTTC; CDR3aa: CASSLRQTDRAKNIQYF
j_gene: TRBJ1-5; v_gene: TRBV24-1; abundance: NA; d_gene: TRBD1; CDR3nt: TGTGCCACCAGTGACCGAGGACAGGGGGCGGCCCAGCCCCAGCATTTT; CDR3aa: CATSDRGQGAAQPQHF
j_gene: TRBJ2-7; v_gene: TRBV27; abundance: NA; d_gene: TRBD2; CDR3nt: TGTGCCAGCAGTCCAGCGGGAGGGCGGCTAGAGCAGTACTTC; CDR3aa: CASSPAGGRLEQYF
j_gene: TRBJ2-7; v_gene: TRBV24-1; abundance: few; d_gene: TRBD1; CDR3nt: TGTGCCACCAGTGATCCGCCGGGACAGGGGGACCAGCAGTACTTC; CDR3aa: CATSDPPGQGDQQYF
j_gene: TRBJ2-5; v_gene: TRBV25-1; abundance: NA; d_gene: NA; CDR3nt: TGTGCCAGCAGTGAACGGGGGCGGGGGGAGACCCAGTACTTC; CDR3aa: CASSERGRGETQYF
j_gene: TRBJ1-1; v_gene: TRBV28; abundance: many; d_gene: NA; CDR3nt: TGTGCCAGCAGTTCCTCACCTGGTTCCCTGGGCGCTTTCTTT; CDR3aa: CASSSSPGSLGAFF
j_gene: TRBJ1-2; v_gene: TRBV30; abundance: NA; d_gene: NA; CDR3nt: TGTGCCTGGAGTGGCGGGGGGCGGGTCTATGGCTACACCTTC; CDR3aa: CAWSGGGRVYGYTF
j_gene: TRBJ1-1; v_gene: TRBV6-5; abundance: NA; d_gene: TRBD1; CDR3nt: TGTGCCAGCAGCCAGACAGGGGACGGGAACACTGAAGCTTTCTTT; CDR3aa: CASSQTGDGNTEAFF
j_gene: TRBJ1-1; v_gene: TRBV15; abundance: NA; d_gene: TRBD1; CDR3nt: TGTGCCACCAGCACTTACAGGGGCACTGAAGCTTTCTTT; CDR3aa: CATSTYRGTEAFF
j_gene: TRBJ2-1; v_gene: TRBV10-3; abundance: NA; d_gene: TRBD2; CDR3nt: TGTGCCATCAACACGGGACTAGCGGGAGAAAGGAATGAGCAGTTCTTC; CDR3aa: CAINTGLAGERNEQFF
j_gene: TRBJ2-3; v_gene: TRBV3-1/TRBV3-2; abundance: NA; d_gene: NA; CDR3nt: TGTGCCAGCAGCCAAGGAATAGTGACAGATACGCAGTATTTT; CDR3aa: CASSQGIVTDTQYF
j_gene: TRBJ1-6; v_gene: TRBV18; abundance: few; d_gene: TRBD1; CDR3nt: TGTGCCAGCTCACCAGGACAGGATTCACCCCTCCACTTT; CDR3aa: CASSPGQDSPLHF
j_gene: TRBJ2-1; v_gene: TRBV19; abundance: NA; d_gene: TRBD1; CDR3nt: TGTGCCAGTAGTTCGAGCGGGACAGGGCGCAATGAGCAGTTCTTC; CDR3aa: CASSSSGTGRNEQFF
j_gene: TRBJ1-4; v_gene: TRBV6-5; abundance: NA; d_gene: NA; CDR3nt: TGTGCCAGCAGCCCCCGGGTAGCAACTAATGAAAAACTGTTTTTT; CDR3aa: CASSPRVATNEKLFF
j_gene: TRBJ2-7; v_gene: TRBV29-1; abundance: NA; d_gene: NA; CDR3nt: TGCAGCGCCGGTACCCTCGCCTACGAGCAGTACTTC; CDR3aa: CSAGTLAYEQYF
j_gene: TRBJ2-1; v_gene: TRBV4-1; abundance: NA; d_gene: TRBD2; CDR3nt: TGCGCCAGCAGCCAAGATGTAGCTAGCGGGAGACCGGGTGAGCAGTTCTTC; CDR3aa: CASSQDVASGRPGEQFF
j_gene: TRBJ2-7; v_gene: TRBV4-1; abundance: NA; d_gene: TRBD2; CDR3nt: TGCGCCAGCAGCCAAGTAGCGGGTCTCTACGAGCAGTACTTC; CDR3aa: CASSQVAGLYEQYF
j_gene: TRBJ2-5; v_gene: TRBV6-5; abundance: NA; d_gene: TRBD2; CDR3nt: TGTGCCAGCAGAGCTGGGGGACTAGCAGAGACCCAGTACTTC; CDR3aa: CASRAGGLAETQYF
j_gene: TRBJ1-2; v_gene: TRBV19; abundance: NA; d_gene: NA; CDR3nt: TGTGCCAGTAGTATTCGGGACTATGGCTACACCTTC; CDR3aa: CASSIRDYGYTF
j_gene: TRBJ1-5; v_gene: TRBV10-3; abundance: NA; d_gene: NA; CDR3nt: TGTGCCATCAGCTCCGCAGGTAATAGCAATCAGCCCCAGCATTTT; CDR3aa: CAISSAGNSNQPQHF
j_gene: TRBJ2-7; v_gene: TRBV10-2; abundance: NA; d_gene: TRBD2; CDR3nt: TGCGCCAGCAGTAGGCCGGGGGGCTACGAGCAGTACTTC; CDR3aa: CASSRPGGYEQYF
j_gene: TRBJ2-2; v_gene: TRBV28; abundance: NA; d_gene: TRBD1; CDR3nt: TGTGCCAGCAGTTTAGCGAGACAGGGCATGACCGGGGAGCTGTTTTTT; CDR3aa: CASSLARQGMTGELFF
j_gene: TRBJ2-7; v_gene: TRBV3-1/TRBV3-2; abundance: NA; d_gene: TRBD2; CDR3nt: TGTGCCAGCAGCCGTACTAGCGGGGGCTACGAGCAGTACTTC; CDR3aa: CASSRTSGGYEQYF
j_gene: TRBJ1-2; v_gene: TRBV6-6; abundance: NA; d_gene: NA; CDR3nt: TGTGCCAGCAGTTACTCGGGCACAAATGGCTACACCTTC; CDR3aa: CASSYSGTNGYTF
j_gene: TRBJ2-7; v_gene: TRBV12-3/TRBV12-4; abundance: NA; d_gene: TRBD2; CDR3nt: TGTGCCAGCAGTCCCGGGGAGGGTTACGAGCAGTACTTC; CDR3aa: CASSPGEGYEQYF
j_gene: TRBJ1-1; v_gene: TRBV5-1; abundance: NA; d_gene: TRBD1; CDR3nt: TGCGCCAGCAGCGGCGGAACAGGGGGTGTGACTGAAGCTTTCTTT; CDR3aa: CASSGGTGGVTEAFF
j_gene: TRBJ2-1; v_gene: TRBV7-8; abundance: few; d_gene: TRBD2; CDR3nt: TGTGCCAGCAGCCGAGGGACTAGCGGGGGTAATGAGCAGTTCTTC; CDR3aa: CASSRGTSGGNEQFF
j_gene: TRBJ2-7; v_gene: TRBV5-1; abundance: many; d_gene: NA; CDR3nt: TGCGCCAGCAGCAGAACGACAGGTAGCTCCTACGAGCAGTACTTC; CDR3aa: CASSRTTGSSYEQYF
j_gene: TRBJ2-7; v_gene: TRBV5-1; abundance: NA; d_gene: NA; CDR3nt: TGCGCCAGCAGCTTGGCCGGGGGCGGGAGCTCCTACGAGCAGTACTTC; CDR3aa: CASSLAGGGSSYEQYF
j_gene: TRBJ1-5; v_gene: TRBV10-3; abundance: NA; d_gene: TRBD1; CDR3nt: TGTGCCATCAGGGGGACAGGGGAGCATCAGCCCCAGCATTTT; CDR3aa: CAIRGTGEHQPQHF
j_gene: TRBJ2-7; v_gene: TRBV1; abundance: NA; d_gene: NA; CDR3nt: TGCACCAGCAGCCGCACAGGGGGGAATCCTGAAACAACCTACGAGCAGTACTTC; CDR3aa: CTSSRTGGNPETTYEQYF
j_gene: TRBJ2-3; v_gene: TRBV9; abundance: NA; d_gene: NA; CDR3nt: TGTGCCAGCAGCGTTCAAGGGGGAATAATAACAGATACGCAGTATTTT; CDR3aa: CASSVQGGIITDTQYF
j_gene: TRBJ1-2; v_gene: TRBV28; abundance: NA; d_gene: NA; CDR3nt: TGTGCCAGCAGAGGAGCGGCTGGCTACACCTTC; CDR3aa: CASRGAAGYTF
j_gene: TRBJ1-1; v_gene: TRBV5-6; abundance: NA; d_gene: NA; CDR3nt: TGTGCCAGCAGGGGTCGGGTGAACACTGAAGCTTTCTTT; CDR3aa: CASRGRVNTEAFF
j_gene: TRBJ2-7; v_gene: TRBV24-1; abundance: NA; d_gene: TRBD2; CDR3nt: TGTGCCACCAGTGATCCGGGACTAGCGGGAGGAAACGAGCAGTACTTC; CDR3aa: CATSDPGLAGGNEQYF
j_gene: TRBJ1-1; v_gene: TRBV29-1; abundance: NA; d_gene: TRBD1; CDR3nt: TGCAGCGTTTACAGGGGAGTAGAAGCTTTCTTT; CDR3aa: CSVYRGVEAFF
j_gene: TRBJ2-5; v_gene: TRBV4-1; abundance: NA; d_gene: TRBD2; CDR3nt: TGCGCCAGCAGCCGACAGACTAGCGGGAGCTCAGAGACCCAGTACTTC; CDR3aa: CASSRQTSGSSETQYF
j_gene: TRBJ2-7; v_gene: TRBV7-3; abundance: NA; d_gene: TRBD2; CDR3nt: TGTGCCAGCAGCTTGACTAGCGGGGGCGAGCAGTACTTC; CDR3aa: CASSLTSGGEQYF
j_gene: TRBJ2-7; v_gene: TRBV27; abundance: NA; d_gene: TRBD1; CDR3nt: TGTGCCAGCAGTTTGGGGACAGGGGTGTTCTACGAGCAGTACTTC; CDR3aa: CASSLGTGVFYEQYF
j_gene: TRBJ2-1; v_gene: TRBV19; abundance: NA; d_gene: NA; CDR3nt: TGTGCCAGTAGTACGAGGTACAATGAGCAGTTCTTC; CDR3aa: CASSTRYNEQFF
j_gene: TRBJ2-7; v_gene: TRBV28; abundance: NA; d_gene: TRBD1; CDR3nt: TGTGCCAGCAGTGAGGACAGGTTCGAGCAGTACTTC; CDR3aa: CASSEDRFEQYF
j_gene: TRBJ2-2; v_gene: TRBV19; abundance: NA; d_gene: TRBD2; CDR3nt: TGTGCCAGTAGTATGGCGGGAGCGAACACCGGGGAGCTGTTTTTT; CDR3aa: CASSMAGANTGELFF
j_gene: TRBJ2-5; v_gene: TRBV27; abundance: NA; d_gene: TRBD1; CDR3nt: TGTGCCAGCAGACGACAGGGGCAAGAGACCCAGTACTTC; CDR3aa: CASRRQGQETQYF